Detailed here is one T cell receptor beta chain. The data are from a study of blood T cell repertoires in COVID-19. This CDR3 is 13 amino acids long. Trimming cost V 5 bases and J 4 bases, with 11 bases left between them. Per the germline V gene, CDR1 is MNHNY and CDR2 is SVGAGI (reference sequence). Ages ranged from about 18 to 89 years, with residence in approximately 25 US areas. Cohort placement rested on clinical history that participants reported themselves. Profiled with immunoSEQ multiplex PCR; TCRdb holds only in-frame clones, not every one. The profile covers roughly 150,000 clones, with 80% to 85% appearing a single time and around 5% taken by the ten largest.

This sequence originates from a man between 65 and 85 years old who had been exposed to COVID-19. Sequencing was done on a sample of PBMCs or T cells enriched from blood (not recorded which). The rearrangement links TRBV6-6 to TRBJ1-2, with TRBD1 as a possible D gene (5 bases). The DNA for the CDR3 is TGTGCCAGCAGTCCTCAGGGAACCTATGGCTACACCTTC. Protein: CASSPQGTYGYTF.